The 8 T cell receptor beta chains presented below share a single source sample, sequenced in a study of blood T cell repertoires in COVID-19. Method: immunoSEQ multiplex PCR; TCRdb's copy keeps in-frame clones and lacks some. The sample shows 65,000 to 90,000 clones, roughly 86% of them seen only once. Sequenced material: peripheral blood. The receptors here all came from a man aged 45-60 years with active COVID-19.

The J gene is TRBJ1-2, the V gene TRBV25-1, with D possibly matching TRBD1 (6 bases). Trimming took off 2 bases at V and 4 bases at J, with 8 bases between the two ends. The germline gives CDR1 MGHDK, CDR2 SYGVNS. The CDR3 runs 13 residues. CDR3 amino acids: CASSEGGFYGYTF. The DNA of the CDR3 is TGTGCCAGCAGTGAAGGGGGCTTCTATGGCTACACCTTC.

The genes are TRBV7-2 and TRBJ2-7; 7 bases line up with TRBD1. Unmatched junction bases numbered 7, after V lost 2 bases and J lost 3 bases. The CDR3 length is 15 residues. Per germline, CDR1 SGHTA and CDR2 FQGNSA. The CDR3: CASSLTLGQIYEQYF. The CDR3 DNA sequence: TGTGCCAGCAGCTTAACCCTGGGACAGATCTACGAGCAGTACTTC.

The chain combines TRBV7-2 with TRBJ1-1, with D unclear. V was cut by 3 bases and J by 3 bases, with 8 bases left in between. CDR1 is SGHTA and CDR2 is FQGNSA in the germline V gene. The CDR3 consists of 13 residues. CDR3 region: CASSFVTDTEAFF. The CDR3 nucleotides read TGTGCCAGCAGCTTCGTTACGGACACTGAAGCTTTCTTT.

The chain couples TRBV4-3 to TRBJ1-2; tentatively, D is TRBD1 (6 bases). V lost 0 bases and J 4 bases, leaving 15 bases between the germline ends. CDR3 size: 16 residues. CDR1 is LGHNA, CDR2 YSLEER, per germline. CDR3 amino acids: CASSQDHGRGIYGYTF. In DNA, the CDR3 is TGCGCCAGCAGCCAAGATCACGGCAGGGGAATCTATGGCTACACCTTC.

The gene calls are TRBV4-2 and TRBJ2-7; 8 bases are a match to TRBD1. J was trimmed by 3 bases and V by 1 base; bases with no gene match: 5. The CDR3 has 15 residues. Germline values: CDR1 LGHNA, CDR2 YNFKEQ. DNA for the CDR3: TGTGCCAGCAGCCAAGTTCTTACAGGGGGCTACGAGCAGTACTTC. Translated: CASSQVLTGGYEQYF.

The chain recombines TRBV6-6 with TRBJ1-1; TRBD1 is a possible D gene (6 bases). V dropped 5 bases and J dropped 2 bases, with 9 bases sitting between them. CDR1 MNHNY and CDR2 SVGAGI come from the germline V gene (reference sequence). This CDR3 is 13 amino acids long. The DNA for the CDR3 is TGTGCCAGCAGTAAAGGGGGTAACACTGAAGCTTTCTTT. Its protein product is CASSKGGNTEAFF.

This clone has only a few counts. CDR3 nucleotide sequence: TGCGCCAGCAGAGTTGCGGCAAGTAACACCGGGGAGCTGTTTTTT. It specifies CASRVAASNTGELFF. The rearrangement uses TRBV5-1 and TRBJ2-2; D is uncertain. The germline gives CDR1 SGHRS, CDR2 YFSETQ. This CDR3 is built from 15 residues. V lost 5 bases, J lost 2 bases, and 13 bases lay in between.

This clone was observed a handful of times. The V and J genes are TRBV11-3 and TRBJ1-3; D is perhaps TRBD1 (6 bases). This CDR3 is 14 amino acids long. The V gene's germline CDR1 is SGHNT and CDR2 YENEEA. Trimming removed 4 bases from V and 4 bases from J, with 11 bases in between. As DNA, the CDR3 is TGTGCCAGCAGCTCGACAGGCTCGGGAAACACCATATATTTT. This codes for CASSSTGSGNTIYF. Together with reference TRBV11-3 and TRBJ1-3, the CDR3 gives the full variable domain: EAGVVQSPRYKIIEKKQPVAFWCNPISGHNTLYWYLQNLGQGPELLIRYENEEAVDDSQLPKDRFSAERLKGVDSTLKIQPAELGDSAVYLCASSSTGSGNTIYFGEGSWLTVV.